Below, 3 T cell receptor beta chains from the same sample are listed, as sequenced in a study of shared clonotypes between healthy human individuals. Repertoires were generated with immunoSEQ multiplex PCR, while TCRdb's copy carries only in-frame clones and drops some. The sample consists of some 980,000 clones, approximately 80% of them appearing once. The source material was memory CD4+ T cells sorted from blood. Indicated subset: CD45RA-negative fraction. The receptors originated from a young man in good health.

The genes are TRBV18 and TRBJ2-7; D unresolved. The V and J ends lost 2 bases and 5 bases respectively, with 10 bases between them. CDR3 size: 13 residues. Per the germline V gene, CDR1 is KGHSH and CDR2 is LQKENI. This CDR3 reads CASSPVAFDEQYF. As DNA, the CDR3 is TGTGCCAGCTCACCAGTTGCGTTCGACGAGCAGTACTTC. The variable domain in full, completed from reference TRBV18 and TRBJ2-7, reads NAGVMQNPRHLVRRRGQEARLRCSPMKGHSHVYWYRQLPEEGLKFMVYLQKENIIDESGMPKERFSAEFPKEGPSILRIQQVVRGDSAAYFCASSPVAFDEQYFGPGTRLTVT.

This clone appeared a few times. The rearrangement joins TRBV9 to TRBJ2-3; D possibly corresponds to TRBD2 (6 bases). CDR1 is SGDLS, CDR2 YYNGEE, per germline. V gave up 1 base and J gave up 6 bases, with 9 bases separating them. The CDR3 has 13 residues. The CDR3 DNA is TGTGCCAGCAGCGTATTCGGAGGGGATACGCAGTATTTT. Encoded protein: CASSVFGGDTQYF.

This chain links TRBV16 with TRBJ2-7; weak D call: TRBD1 (6 bases). V was clipped by 4 bases and J by 3 bases, with 16 bases between them. Germline V gene lookup returns CDR1 KGHSY and CDR2 FQNENV. The CDR3 is 15 residues long. The CDR3 here is CASSPPGQTNYEQYF. CDR3 in DNA: TGTGCCAGCAGCCCTCCGGGACAAACGAACTACGAGCAGTACTTC.